The following is a T cell receptor (beta chain) sequence with its context. This sample is drawn from a study of Ad26.COV2.S vaccination and SARS-CoV-2 variants. The table came from immunoSEQ multiplex PCR; TCRdb's copy has only in-frame clones and leaves some out. The profile shows about 420,000 clones, roughly 90% of them singletons. V dropped 4 bases and J dropped 2; count of bases not matched to a gene: 1. Germline CDR1 and CDR2: MDHEN and SYDVKM. The CDR3 contains 13 residues. The treatment denotes: some 19 received Ad26.COV2.S at low or high dose, single or two shots; roughly five received placebo; per-sample allocation not given. On day 63 after the first injection, vaccine and placebo recipients gave samples.

Here the sequenced sample was peripheral blood, taken in a trial of Ad26.COV2.S vaccine versus placebo. This TCR came from a person between 18 and 59 years old who received the Ad26.COV2.S COVID-19 vaccine or a placebo. J is TRBJ1-2 and V is TRBV28; 7 positions agree with TRBD1. The CDR3 nucleotides read TGTGCCAGCAGTTGGGACAGAAACTATGGCTACACCTTC. It codes for CASSWDRNYGYTF.